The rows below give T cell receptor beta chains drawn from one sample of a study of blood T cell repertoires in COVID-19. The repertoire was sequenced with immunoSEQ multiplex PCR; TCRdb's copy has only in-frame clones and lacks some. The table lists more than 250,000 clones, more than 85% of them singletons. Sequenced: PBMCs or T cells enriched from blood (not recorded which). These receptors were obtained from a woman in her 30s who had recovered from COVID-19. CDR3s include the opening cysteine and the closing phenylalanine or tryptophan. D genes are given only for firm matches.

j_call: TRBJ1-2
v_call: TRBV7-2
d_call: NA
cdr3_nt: TGTGCCAGCAGCTTAGTGGCAGTCTATGGCTACACCTTC
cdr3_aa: CASSLVAVYGYTF

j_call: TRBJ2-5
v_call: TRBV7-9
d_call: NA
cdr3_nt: TGTGCCAGCAGCTTACGGGGAAACCAAGAGACCCAGTACTTC
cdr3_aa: CASSLRGNQETQYF

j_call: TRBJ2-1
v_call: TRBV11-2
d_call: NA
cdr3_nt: TGTGCCAGCAGCTTACTTTTGAGAAATGAGCAGTTCTTC
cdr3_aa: CASSLLLRNEQFF

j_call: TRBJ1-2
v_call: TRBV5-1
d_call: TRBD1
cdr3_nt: TGCGCCAGCAGCCCCGGGACAGCCCAGGGCGGCTACACCTTC
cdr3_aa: CASSPGTAQGGYTF

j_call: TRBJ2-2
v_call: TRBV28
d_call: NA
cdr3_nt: TGTGCCAGCAGTCCAGGGCTAACGCTGTTTTTT
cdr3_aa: CASSPGLTLFF

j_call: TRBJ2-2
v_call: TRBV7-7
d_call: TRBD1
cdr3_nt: TGTGCTAGCAGCTTAGTTACAGGGGCCGCCGGGGAGCTGTTTTTT
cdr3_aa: CASSLVTGAAGELFF

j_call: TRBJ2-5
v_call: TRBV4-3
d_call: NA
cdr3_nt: TGCGCCAGCAGCCCAAGGGGGGGGCAAGAGACCCAGTACTTC
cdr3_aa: CASSPRGGQETQYF

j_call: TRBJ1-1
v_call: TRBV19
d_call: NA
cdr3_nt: TGTGCCAGTGGACAGACCCAGAACACTGAAGCTTTCTTT
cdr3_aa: CASGQTQNTEAFF

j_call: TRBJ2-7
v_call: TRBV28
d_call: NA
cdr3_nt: TGTGCCAGCAGTTTCTCAGGATCCAAGCAGTACTTC
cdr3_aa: CASSFSGSKQYF

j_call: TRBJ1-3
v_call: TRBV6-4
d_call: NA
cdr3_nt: TGTGCCAGCTCTCAGACTCGAGGGTCTTCAGGAAACACCATATATTTT
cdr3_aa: CASSQTRGSSGNTIYF

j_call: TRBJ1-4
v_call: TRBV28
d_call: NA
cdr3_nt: TGTGCCAGCAGTTCCTCCGGAAGGGTGGCGGGAAGAAAACTGTTTTTT
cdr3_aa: CASSSSGRVAGRKLFF